Sequencing of this T cell receptor (beta chain) was carried out in a study of cytomegalovirus exposure and HLA in healthy donors. PCR involved 60 Vbeta and 13 Jbeta primers. Some clones are missing from TCRdb's copy, which holds only in-frame ones; the method was immunoSEQ multiplex PCR. The sample shows roughly 98,000 clones, around 80% of them seen only once. Whole-study results and caveats: The dataset shows that most TCR sequences were rare, while some public TCRs occurred in many donors. Most subjects' HLA-A and HLA-B alleles were reportedly predicted from TCR beta sequences.

A remark on this clone: The antigen remains undetermined.

Trimming left V 0 bases short and J 7 bases short, with 15 bases between. Germline CDR1 GTSNPN, CDR2 SVGIG (reference sequence). This CDR3 is built from 14 residues. The chain employs TRBV30 and TRBJ2-5, with D tentatively TRBD2 (5 bases). The clonotype originates from a man younger than 35 in good health and CMV-seropositive. Sample: PBMCs. In DNA form, the CDR3 reads TGTGCCTGGAGTGTACGAGGAGGAGCAGTGACCCAGTACTTC. Translated, it gives CAWSVRGGAVTQYF.